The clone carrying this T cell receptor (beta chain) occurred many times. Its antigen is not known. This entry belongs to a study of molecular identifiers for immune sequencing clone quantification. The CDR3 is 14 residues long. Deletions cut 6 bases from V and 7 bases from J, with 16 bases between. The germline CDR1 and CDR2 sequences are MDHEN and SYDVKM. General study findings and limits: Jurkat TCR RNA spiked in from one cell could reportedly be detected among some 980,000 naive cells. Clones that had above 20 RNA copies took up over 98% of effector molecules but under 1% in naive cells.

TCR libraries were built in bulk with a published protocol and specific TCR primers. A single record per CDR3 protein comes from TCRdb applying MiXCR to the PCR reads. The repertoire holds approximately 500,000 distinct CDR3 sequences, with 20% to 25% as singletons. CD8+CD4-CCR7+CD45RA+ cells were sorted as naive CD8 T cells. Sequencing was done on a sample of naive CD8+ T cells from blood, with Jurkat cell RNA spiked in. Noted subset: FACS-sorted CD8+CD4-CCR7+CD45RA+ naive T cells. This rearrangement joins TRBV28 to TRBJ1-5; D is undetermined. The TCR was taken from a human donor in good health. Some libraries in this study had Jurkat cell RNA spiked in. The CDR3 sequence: CASSSMGTRQPQHF. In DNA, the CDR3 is TGTGCCAGCAGCTCGATGGGTACGCGACAGCCCCAGCATTTT.